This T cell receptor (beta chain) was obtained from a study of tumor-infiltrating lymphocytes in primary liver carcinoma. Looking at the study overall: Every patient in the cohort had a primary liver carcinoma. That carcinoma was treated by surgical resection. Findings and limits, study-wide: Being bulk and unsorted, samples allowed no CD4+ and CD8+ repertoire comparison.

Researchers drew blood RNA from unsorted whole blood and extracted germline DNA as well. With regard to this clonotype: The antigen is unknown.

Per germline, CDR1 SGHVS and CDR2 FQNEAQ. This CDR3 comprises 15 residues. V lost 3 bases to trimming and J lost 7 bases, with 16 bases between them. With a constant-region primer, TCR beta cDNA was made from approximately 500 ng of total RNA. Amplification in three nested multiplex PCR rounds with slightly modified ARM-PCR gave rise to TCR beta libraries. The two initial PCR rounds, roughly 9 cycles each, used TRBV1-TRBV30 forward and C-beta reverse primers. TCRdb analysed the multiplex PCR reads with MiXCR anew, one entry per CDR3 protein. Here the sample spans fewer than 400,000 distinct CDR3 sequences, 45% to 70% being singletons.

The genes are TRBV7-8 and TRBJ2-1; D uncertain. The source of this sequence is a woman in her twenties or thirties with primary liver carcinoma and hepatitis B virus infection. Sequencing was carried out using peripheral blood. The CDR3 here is CASSFFDATGNEQFF. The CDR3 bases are TGTGCCAGCAGCTTCTTCGATGCAACGGGTAATGAGCAGTTCTTC.